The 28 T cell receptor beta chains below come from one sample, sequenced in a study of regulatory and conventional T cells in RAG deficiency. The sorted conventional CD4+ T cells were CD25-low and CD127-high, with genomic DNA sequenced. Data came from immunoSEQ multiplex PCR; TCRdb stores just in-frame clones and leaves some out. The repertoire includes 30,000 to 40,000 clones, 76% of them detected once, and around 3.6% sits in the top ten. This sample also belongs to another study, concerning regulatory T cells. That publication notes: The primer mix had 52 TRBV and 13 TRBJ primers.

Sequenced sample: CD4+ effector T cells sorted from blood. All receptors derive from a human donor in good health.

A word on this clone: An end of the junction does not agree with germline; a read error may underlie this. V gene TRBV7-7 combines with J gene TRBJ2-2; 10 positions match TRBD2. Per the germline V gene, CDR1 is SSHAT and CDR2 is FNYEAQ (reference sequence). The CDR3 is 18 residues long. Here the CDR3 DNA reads TGTGCTAGCAGCTTAAGATGGACTAGCGGACCGAACACCGGGGAGCTGTTTTTT. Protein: CASSLRWTSGPNTGELFF.

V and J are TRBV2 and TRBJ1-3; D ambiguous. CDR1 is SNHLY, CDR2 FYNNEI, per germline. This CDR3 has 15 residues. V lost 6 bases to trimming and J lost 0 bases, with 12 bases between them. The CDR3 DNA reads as TGTGCCAGCAGCGAACTAAGAGTCTCTGGAAACACCATATATTTT. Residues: CASSELRVSGNTIYF. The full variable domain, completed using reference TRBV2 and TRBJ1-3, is EPEVTQTPSHQVTQMGQEVILRCVPISNHLYFYWYRQILGQKVEFLVSFYNNEISEKSEIFDDQFSVERPDGSNFTLKIRSTKLEDSAMYFCASSELRVSGNTIYFGEGSWLTVV.

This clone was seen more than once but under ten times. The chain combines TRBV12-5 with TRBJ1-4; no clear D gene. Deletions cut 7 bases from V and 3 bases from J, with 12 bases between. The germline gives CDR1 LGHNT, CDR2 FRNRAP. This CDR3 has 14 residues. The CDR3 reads CASVRGVANEKLFF. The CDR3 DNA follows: TGTGCTAGTGTCCGTGGAGTGGCTAATGAAAAACTGTTTTTT.

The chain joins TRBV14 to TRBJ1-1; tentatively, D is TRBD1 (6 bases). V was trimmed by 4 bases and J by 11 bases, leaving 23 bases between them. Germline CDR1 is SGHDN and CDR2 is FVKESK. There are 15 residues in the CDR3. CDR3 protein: CASSPSGAWAFDAFF. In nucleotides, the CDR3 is TGTGCCAGCAGCCCCTCGGGGGCCTGGGCTTTTGACGCTTTCTTT.

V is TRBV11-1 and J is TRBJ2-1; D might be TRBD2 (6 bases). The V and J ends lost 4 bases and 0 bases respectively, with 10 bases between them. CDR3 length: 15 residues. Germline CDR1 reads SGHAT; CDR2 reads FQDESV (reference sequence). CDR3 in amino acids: CASSWDSSSYNEQFF. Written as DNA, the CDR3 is TGTGCCAGCAGCTGGGACTCGAGCTCCTACAATGAGCAGTTCTTC.

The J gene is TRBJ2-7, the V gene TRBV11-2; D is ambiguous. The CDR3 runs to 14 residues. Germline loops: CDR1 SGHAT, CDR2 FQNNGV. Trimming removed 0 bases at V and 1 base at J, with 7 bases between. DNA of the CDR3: TGTGCCAGCAGCTTAGACTCTCTTTCCTACGAGCAGTACTTC. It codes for CASSLDSLSYEQYF.

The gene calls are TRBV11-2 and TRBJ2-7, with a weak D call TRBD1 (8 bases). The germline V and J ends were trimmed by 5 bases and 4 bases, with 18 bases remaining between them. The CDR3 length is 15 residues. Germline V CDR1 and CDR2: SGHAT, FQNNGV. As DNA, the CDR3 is TGTGCCAGCAGCCCCCTCGGACAGGGACTATACGAGCAGTACTTC. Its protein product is CASSPLGQGLYEQYF.

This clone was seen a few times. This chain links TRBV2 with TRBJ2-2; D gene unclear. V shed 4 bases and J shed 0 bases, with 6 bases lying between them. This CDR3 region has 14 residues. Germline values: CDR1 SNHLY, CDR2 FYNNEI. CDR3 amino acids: CASSGRSNTGELFF. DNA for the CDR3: TGTGCCAGCAGTGGCCGTTCGAACACCGGGGAGCTGTTTTTT. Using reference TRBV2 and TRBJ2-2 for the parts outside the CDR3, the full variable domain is EPEVTQTPSHQVTQMGQEVILRCVPISNHLYFYWYRQILGQKVEFLVSFYNNEISEKSEIFDDQFSVERPDGSNFTLKIRSTKLEDSAMYFCASSGRSNTGELFFGEGSRLTVL.

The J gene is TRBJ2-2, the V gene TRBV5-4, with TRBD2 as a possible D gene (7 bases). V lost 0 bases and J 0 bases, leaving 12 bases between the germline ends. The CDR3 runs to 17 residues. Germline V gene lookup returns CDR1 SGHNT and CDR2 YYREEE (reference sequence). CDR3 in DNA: TGTGCCAGCAGCTTGGATGGGGGGGCCGCGAACACCGGGGAGCTGTTTTTT. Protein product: CASSLDGGAANTGELFF.

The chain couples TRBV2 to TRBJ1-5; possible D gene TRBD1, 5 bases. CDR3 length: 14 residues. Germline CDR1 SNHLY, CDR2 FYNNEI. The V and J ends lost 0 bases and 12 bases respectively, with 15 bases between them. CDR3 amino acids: CASSEALTGRGQHF. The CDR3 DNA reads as TGTGCCAGCAGTGAAGCCCTAACGGGGCGCGGCCAGCATTTT.

CDR3 loop: CASSSGDRDPPYSNQPQHF. The CDR3 DNA sequence: TGCGCCAGCAGCAGTGGGGACAGGGATCCACCCTATAGCAATCAGCCCCAGCATTTT. The chain recombines TRBV5-1 with TRBJ1-5; TRBD1 matches at 9 bases. The CDR3 is 19 residues long. With V trimmed by 4 bases and J by 0 bases, 14 bases remained unmatched. Germline CDR1 and CDR2: SGHRS and YFSETQ.

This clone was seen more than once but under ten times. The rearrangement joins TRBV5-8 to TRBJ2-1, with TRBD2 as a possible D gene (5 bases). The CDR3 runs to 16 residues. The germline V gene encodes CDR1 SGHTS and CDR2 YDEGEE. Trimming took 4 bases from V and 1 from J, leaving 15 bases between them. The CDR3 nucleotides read TGTGCCAGCAGCCCCGGGGTACTCCTATCCTACAATGAGCAGTTCTTC. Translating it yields CASSPGVLLSYNEQFF.

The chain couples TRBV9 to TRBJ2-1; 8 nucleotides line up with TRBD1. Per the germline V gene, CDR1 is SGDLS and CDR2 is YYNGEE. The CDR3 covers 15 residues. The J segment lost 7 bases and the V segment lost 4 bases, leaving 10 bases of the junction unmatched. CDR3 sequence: CASSMQGARGNEQFF. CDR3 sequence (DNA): TGTGCCAGCAGCATGCAGGGGGCGCGTGGGAATGAGCAGTTCTTC.

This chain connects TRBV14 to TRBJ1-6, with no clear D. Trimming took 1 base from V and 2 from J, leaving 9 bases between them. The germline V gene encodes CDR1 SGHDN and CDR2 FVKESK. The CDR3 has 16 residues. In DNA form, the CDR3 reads TGTGCCAGCAGCCAAGGTATCAGGACCTATAATTCACCCCTCCACTTT. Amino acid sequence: CASSQGIRTYNSPLHF.

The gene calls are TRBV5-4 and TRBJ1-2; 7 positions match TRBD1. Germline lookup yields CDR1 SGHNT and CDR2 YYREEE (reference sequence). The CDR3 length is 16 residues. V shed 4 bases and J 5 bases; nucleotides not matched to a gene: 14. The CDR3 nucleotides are TGTGCCAGCAGCGTGTTACTGACTCAGGGGGATTATGGCTACACCTTC. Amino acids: CASSVLLTQGDYGYTF.

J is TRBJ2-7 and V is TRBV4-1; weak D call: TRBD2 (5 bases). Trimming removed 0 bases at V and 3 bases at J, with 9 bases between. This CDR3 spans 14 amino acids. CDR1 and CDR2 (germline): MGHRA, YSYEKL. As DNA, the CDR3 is TGCGCCAGCAGCCAAGATACTAGTATCTACGAGCAGTACTTC. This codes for CASSQDTSIYEQYF.

CDR3 in DNA: TGTGCCAGCAGCTTAGTTATGGGACAGGGGGCTTCGGGCTATGGCTACACCTTC. Its translation: CASSLVMGQGASGYGYTF. This chain joins TRBV7-9 and TRBJ1-2, with 12 bases lining up with TRBD1. The CDR3 is 18 residues long. CDR1 is SEHNR and CDR2 is FQNEAQ in the germline V gene (reference sequence). The V and J ends lost 1 base and 4 bases, in that order; junction bases with no gene match: 10.

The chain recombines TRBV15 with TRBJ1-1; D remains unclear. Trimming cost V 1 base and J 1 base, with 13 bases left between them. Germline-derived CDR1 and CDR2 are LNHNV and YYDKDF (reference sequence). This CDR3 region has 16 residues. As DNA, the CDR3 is TGTGCCACCAGCAGAGGATCCGCGTACCCGAACACTGAAGCTTTCTTT. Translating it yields CATSRGSAYPNTEAFF.

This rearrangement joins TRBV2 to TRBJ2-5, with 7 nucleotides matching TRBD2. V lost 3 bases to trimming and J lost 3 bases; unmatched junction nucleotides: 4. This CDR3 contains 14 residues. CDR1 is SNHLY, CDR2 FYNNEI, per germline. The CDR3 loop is CASSDQRGEETQYF. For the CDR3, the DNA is TGTGCCAGCAGTGACCAACGGGGGGAAGAGACCCAGTACTTC.

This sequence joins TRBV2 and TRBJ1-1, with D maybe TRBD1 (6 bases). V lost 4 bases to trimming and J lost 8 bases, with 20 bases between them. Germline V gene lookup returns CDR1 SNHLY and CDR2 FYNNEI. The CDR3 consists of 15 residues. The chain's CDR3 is CASSALQGPQGEAFF. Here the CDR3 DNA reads TGTGCCAGCAGTGCTCTCCAGGGCCCTCAGGGGGAAGCTTTCTTT.

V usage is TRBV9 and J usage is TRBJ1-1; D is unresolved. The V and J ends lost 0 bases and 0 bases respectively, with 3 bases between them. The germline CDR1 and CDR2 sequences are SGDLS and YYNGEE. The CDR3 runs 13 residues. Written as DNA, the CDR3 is TGTGCCAGCAGCGTAGAAGTGAACACTGAAGCTTTCTTT. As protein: CASSVEVNTEAFF. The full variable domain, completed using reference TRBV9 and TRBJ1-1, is DSGVTQTPKHLITATGQRVTLRCSPRSGDLSVYWYQQSLDQGLQFLIQYYNGEERAKGNILERFSAQQFPDLHSELNLSSLELGDSALYFCASSVEVNTEAFFGQGTRLTVV.

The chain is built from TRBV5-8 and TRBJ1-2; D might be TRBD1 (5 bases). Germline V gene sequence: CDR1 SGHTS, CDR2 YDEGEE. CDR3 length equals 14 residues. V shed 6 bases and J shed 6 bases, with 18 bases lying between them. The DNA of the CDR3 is TGTGCCAGCACCCCGGGACGGATTCCCCATGGCTACACCTTC. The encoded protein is CASTPGRIPHGYTF.

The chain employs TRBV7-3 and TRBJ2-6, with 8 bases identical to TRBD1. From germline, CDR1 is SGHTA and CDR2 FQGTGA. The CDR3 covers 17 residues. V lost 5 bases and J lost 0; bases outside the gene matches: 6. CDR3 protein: CASSRGQVPSGANVLTF. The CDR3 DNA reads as TGTGCCAGCAGCCGGGGACAGGTACCCTCTGGGGCCAACGTCCTGACTTTC.

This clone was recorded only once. CDR3 DNA sequence: TGTGCCTGGGGAGGGAGGAACACTGAAGCTTTCTTT. Amino acid sequence: CAWGGRNTEAFF. The chain combines TRBV30 with TRBJ1-1; D not certain. The V gene's germline CDR1 is GTSNPN and CDR2 SVGIG (reference sequence). V lost 5 bases, J lost 1 base, and 8 bases lay in between. The CDR3 contains 12 residues.

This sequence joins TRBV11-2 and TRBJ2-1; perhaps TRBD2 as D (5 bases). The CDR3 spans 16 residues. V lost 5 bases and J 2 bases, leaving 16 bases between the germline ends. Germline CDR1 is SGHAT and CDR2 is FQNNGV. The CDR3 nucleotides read TGTGCCAGCAGCCCAGTTGCGGGTTTCGCCTACAATGAGCAGTTCTTC. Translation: CASSPVAGFAYNEQFF. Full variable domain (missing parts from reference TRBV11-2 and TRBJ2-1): EAGVAQSPRYKIIEKRQSVAFWCNPISGHATLYWYQQILGQGPKLLIQFQNNGVVDDSQLPKDRFSAERLKGVDSTLKIQPAKLEDSAVYLCASSPVAGFAYNEQFFGPGTRLTVL.

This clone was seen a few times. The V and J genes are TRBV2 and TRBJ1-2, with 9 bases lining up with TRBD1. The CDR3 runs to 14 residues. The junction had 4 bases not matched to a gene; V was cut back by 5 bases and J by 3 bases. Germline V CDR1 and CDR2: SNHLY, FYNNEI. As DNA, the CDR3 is TGTGCCAGCAGTCTACAGGGGGCAGACTATGGCTACACCTTC. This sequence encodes CASSLQGADYGYTF.

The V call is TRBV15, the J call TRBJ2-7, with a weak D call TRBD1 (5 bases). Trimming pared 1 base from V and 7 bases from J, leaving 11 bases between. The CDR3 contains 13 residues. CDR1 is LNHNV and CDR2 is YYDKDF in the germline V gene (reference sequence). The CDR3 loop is CATSRGQSKEQYF. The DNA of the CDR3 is TGTGCCACCAGCAGAGGACAGTCCAAAGAGCAGTACTTC.

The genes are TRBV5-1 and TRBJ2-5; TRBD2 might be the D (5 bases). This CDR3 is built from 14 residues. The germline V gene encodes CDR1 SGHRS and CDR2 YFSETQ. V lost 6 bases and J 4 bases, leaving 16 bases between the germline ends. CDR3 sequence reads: CASNLGSQRETQYF. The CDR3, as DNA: TGCGCCAGCAACCTGGGGAGCCAGAGAGAGACCCAGTACTTC.